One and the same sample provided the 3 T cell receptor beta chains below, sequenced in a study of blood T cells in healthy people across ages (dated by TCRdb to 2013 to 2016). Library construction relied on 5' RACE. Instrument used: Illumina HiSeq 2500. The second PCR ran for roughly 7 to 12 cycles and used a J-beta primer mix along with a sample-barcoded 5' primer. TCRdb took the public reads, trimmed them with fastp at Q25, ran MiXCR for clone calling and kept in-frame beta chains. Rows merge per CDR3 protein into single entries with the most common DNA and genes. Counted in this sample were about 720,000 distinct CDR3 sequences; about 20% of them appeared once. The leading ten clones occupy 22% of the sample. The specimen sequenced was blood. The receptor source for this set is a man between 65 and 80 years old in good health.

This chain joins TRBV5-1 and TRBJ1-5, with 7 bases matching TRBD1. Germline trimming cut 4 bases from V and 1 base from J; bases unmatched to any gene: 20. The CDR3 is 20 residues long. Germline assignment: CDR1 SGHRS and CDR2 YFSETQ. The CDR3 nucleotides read TGCGCCAGCAGCGCAGATTACAGGGGAGAATCCCCCTCCAGCAATCAGCCCCAGCATTTT. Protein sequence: CASSADYRGESPSSNQPQHF.

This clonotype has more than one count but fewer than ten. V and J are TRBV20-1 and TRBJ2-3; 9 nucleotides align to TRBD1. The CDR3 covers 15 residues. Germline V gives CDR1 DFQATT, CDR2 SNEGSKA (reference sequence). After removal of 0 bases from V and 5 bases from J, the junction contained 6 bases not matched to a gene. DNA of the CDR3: TGCAGTGCTAGAGAAACGGGACAGGGATTAGATACGCAGTATTTT. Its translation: CSARETGQGLDTQYF.

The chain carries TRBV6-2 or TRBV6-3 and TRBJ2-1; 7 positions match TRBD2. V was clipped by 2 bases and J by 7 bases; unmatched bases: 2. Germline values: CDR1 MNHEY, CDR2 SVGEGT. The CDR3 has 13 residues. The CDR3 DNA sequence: TGTGCCAGCAGTTACGGGAGGGTTAATGAGCAGTTCTTC. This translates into CASSYGRVNEQFF.